The next 30 T cell receptor beta chains were all read from a single sample in a study of blood T cell repertoires in COVID-19. This table comes from immunoSEQ multiplex PCR, and its TCRdb copy is limited to in-frame clones, with some not included. Of 250,000 to 350,000 clones in the sample, around 90% were seen once. Sequencing input: peripheral blood. Every receptor here comes from a woman in her 50s who had recovered from COVID-19.

The chain couples TRBV30 to TRBJ1-6, with 10 bases aligning to TRBD1. The germline CDR1 and CDR2 sequences are GTSNPN and SVGIG (reference sequence). The CDR3 extends over 12 amino acids. V was clipped by 7 bases and J by 10 bases; unmatched bases: 4. CDR3: CALDRGESPLHF. The CDR3 DNA reads as TGTGCCTTGGACAGGGGGGAATCACCCCTCCACTTT.

The rearrangement links TRBV5-6 to TRBJ2-7; TRBD1 matches at 9 bases. The junction had 4 bases not matched to a gene; V was cut back by 2 bases and J by 4 bases. CDR3 length equals 14 residues. The V gene's germline CDR1 is SGHDT and CDR2 YYEEEE. The CDR3 is CASSLQGASYEQYF. Written as DNA, the CDR3 is TGTGCCAGCAGCTTACAGGGGGCAAGTTACGAGCAGTACTTC.

The chain couples TRBV7-8 to TRBJ1-6; the D is unclear. Trimming took 5 bases from V and 4 from J, leaving 9 bases between them. The CDR3 runs 14 residues. Germline CDR1 SGHVS, CDR2 FQNEAQ. This CDR3 reads CASSLNKYNSPLHF. DNA of the CDR3: TGTGCCAGCAGCCTAAATAAATATAATTCACCCCTCCACTTT.

This chain uses TRBV2 with TRBJ1-2, with 8 bases lining up with TRBD1. The germline V gene encodes CDR1 SNHLY and CDR2 FYNNEI. The trim removed 6 bases at V and 8 bases at J, leaving 14 bases unmatched. The CDR3 totals 15 residues. DNA for the CDR3: TGTGCCAGCAGGGGGACGTTGGACAGGGTTGAGGGCTACACCTTC. Encoded protein: CASRGTLDRVEGYTF. The full variable domain, with the rest looked up from reference TRBV2 and TRBJ1-2, is EPEVTQTPSHQVTQMGQEVILRCVPISNHLYFYWYRQILGQKVEFLVSFYNNEISEKSEIFDDQFSVERPDGSNFTLKIRSTKLEDSAMYFCASRGTLDRVEGYTFGSGTRLTVV.

CDR3 DNA sequence: TGTGCCAGCGGGGGGTTTGGGACAGGGACCTACGAGCAGTACTTC. Encoded protein: CASGGFGTGTYEQYF. V usage is TRBV25-1 and J usage is TRBJ2-7, with 9 nucleotides matching TRBD1. CDR3 length: 15 amino acids. From germline, CDR1 is MGHDK and CDR2 SYGVNS. V shed 8 bases, J shed 2 bases, and the junction held 10 bases outside the gene matches.

This chain links TRBV20-1 with TRBJ1-1; tentatively, D is TRBD1 (5 bases). The CDR3 spans 14 residues. Germline-derived CDR1 and CDR2 are DFQATT and SNEGSKA (reference sequence). Trimming cost V 3 bases and J 7 bases, with 18 bases left between them. In DNA, the CDR3 is TGCAGTGCTAGTTCTCGGAGCACGGGGGGTGAAGCTTTCTTT. It is translated as CSASSRSTGGEAFF.

The chain carries TRBV6-2 or TRBV6-3 and TRBJ2-1, with D possibly matching TRBD2 (6 bases). Germline values: CDR1 MNHEY, CDR2 SVGEGT. Trimming took 2 bases from V and 9 from J, leaving 14 bases between them. CDR3 length: 14 amino acids. Here the CDR3 DNA reads TGTGCCAGCAGTTACGTGGCGGGAAGAATTGAGCAGTTCTTC. Protein sequence: CASSYVAGRIEQFF.

The genes are TRBV21-1 and TRBJ1-2; TRBD1 was called by the table and not checked on the DNA. TRBV21-1 is termed a pseudogene. This CDR3 has 15 amino acids. The CDR3 spells CASSKARGQGRGYTF. The CDR3 DNA follows: TGTGCCAGCAGCAAAGCGAGAGGACAGGGAAGAGGCTACACCTTC.

This clone occurred once. The chain employs TRBV27 and TRBJ2-6, with D possibly matching TRBD2 (6 bases). There are 16 residues in the CDR3. Germline V gene sequence: CDR1 MNHEY, CDR2 SMNVEV (reference sequence). V lost 2 bases and J lost 0, with 8 bases in between. CDR3 sequence reads: CASSLMGGSGANVLTF. Here the CDR3 DNA reads TGTGCCAGCAGTTTAATGGGGGGCTCTGGGGCCAACGTCCTGACTTTC.

This clone turned up a few times. CDR3 sequence (DNA): TGTGCCAGCAGTTACGAGGTCAGGGGTAATGAGCAGTACTTC. It yields the protein CASSYEVRGNEQYF. The J gene is TRBJ2-7, the V gene TRBV6-2 or TRBV6-3; TRBD1 might be the D (6 bases). Trimming took 2 bases from V and 7 from J, leaving 15 bases between them. Germline V CDR1 and CDR2: MNHEY, SVGEGT. The CDR3 has 14 residues.

This chain connects TRBV6-4 to TRBJ2-2, with D tentatively TRBD1 (5 bases). CDR1 MRHNA and CDR2 SNTAGT come from the germline V gene. The length of the CDR3 is 14 residues. Trimming pared 5 bases from V and 4 bases from J, leaving 11 bases between. CDR3 bases: TGTGCCAGCAGTCGCCAGGGATCCACCGGGGAGCTGTTTTTT. The encoded protein is CASSRQGSTGELFF.

The chain couples TRBV6-2 or TRBV6-3 to TRBJ2-7; maybe TRBD1 (5 bases). CDR1 is MNHEY, CDR2 SVGEGT, per germline. V was pared by 5 bases and J by 4 bases, with 15 bases between. The CDR3 runs 14 residues. The CDR3 protein is CASSLYTGPYEQYF. CDR3 nucleotides: TGTGCCAGCAGTCTCTACACAGGCCCTTACGAGCAGTACTTC.

As regards this clone: Different DNA sequences within this sample yield the same CDR3. V gene TRBV27 combines with J gene TRBJ2-1; the match to TRBD2 covers 7 bases. CDR1 and CDR2 from the germline V gene are MNHEY and SMNVEV (reference sequence). The CDR3 spans 16 residues. Trimming cost V 5 bases and J 0 bases; bases outside gene matches: 7. CDR3 in amino acids: CASSPSGGSSYNEQFF. The DNA of the CDR3 is TGTGCCAGCAGTCCGTCCGGCGGGAGCTCCTACAATGAGCAGTTCTTC.

This clone appeared a single time. The V and J genes are TRBV6-1 and TRBJ2-7, with TRBD2 matching 10 bases. Germline CDR1 and CDR2: MNHNS and SASEGT. This CDR3 is 18 amino acids long. Trimming took 3 bases from V and 2 from J; bases not matched to a gene: 13. CDR3 amino acids: CASSDKPSGGHITYEQYF. DNA for the CDR3: TGTGCCAGCAGTGACAAGCCTAGCGGGGGCCATATAACCTACGAGCAGTACTTC.

J is TRBJ1-2 and V is TRBV6-5; D is perhaps TRBD1 (5 bases). The CDR3 is made up of 12 amino acids. Germline V lookup: CDR1 MNHEY, CDR2 SVGAGI. The CDR3 here is CATRASLGGYTF. The CDR3 DNA reads as TGTGCAACCAGGGCCTCGCTAGGTGGCTACACCTTC.

The V and J genes are TRBV28 and TRBJ1-2; a weak D match, TRBD1 (5 bases). Germline loops: CDR1 MDHEN, CDR2 SYDVKM. V was shortened by 8 bases and J by 4 bases, with 14 bases between the two germline ends. The CDR3 length is 13 residues. The CDR3 region is CASAAGSVYGYTF. For the CDR3, the DNA is TGTGCCAGCGCTGCAGGGTCCGTCTATGGCTACACCTTC.

This rearrangement joins TRBV20-1 to TRBJ2-1; D unclear. Looked up from germline, CDR1 is DFQATT and CDR2 is SNEGSKA (reference sequence). The CDR3 is 14 amino acids. V was trimmed by 3 bases and J by 10 bases, leaving 19 bases between them. The CDR3, as DNA: TGCAGTGCTAGTGCCGCCGTCACAATTACGGAGCAGTTCTTC. Translation gives CSASAAVTITEQFF.

The chain is built from TRBV18 and TRBJ1-2; D is uncertain. Germline CDR1 is KGHSH and CDR2 is LQKENI. This CDR3 spans 15 amino acids. Trimming took off 2 bases at V and 2 bases at J, with 12 bases between the two ends. The CDR3 loop reads CASSPFAEANYGYTF. CDR3 sequence (DNA): TGTGCCAGCTCACCATTTGCCGAGGCAAACTATGGCTACACCTTC.

V gene TRBV25-1 combines with J gene TRBJ2-7; no firm D call. CDR1 is MGHDK and CDR2 is SYGVNS in the germline V gene. The germline V and J ends were trimmed by 2 bases and 2 bases, with 4 bases remaining between them. The length of the CDR3 is 12 residues. The CDR3 region is CASSEPTYEQYF. DNA of the CDR3: TGTGCCAGCAGTGAACCTACCTACGAGCAGTACTTC.

The J gene is TRBJ2-2, the V gene TRBV7-2; a possible D gene is TRBD2 (6 bases). Germline CDR1 reads SGHTA; CDR2 reads FQGNSA. The CDR3 sequence is 16 residues long. Trimming pared 4 bases from V and 2 bases from J, leaving 14 bases between. The DNA for the CDR3 is TGTGCCAGCAGCTCCCGGGGGACGTCCAACACCGGGGAGCTGTTTTTT. Translating gives CASSSRGTSNTGELFF.

This clone came up once. V is TRBV4-3 and J is TRBJ1-6; 11 nucleotides agree with TRBD1. CDR3 length: 16 residues. Trimming cost V 4 bases and J 8 bases; bases outside gene matches: 7. Germline-derived CDR1 and CDR2 are LGHNA and YSLEER. The CDR3 loop reads CASSPRRTGGDSPLHF. CDR3 sequence (DNA): TGCGCCAGCAGCCCCCGAAGGACAGGGGGCGATTCACCCCTCCACTTT.

The chain links TRBV14 to TRBJ1-2; 11 bases map to TRBD1. CDR1 is SGHDN, CDR2 FVKESK, per germline. V dropped 2 bases and J dropped 8; count of bases not matched to a gene: 1. The CDR3 has 13 amino acids. The CDR3 loop reads CASSQRDRGGYTF. For the CDR3, the DNA is TGTGCCAGCAGCCAACGGGACAGGGGGGGCTACACCTTC.

The chain has TRBV7-2 and TRBJ2-2; unclear D gene. Germline V gene data show CDR1 as SGHTA and CDR2 as FQGNSA. V was cut by 6 bases and J by 7 bases, with 9 bases left in between. The CDR3 covers 12 residues. In nucleotides, the CDR3 is TGTGCCAGCAGTGGGCCCTACGGGGAGCTGTTTTTT. As protein: CASSGPYGELFF.

The table lists this clone with a few counts. One end of the junction is discordant with germline, which a read error may explain. The rearrangement uses TRBV4-3 and TRBJ1-2; 8 positions match TRBD1. The V gene's germline CDR1 is LGHNA and CDR2 YSLEER. There are 14 residues in the CDR3. The CDR3: CASNQRTGRDGYTF. CDR3 bases: TGCGCCAGCAACCAAAGGACAGGGAGGGATGGCTACACCTTC.

The chain joins TRBV19 to TRBJ2-6; D not resolved. The CDR3 has 16 residues. V was pared by 2 bases and J by 2 bases, with 10 bases between. Germline CDR1 is LNHDA and CDR2 is SQIVND (reference sequence). CDR3 DNA sequence: TGTGCCAGTAGTATAAGCGAAAGTGCTGGGGCCAACGTCCTGACTTTC. This sequence encodes CASSISESAGANVLTF.

The CDR3 coding sequence is TGTGCCAGCAGCCAAAGGACAGGGGGGGACTATGGCTACACCTTC. This encodes CASSQRTGGDYGYTF. This chain uses TRBV4-2 with TRBJ1-2; 10 nucleotides match TRBD1. V lost 2 bases to trimming and J lost 3 bases; unmatched junction nucleotides: 3. CDR1 LGHNA and CDR2 YNFKEQ come from the germline V gene. There are 15 residues in the CDR3.

The CDR3 nucleotides read TGTGCCAGCAGCTTATCGGGATCCTACAATGAGCAGTTCTTC. Residues: CASSLSGSYNEQFF. The chain carries TRBV7-8 and TRBJ2-1; D may be TRBD2 (5 bases). This CDR3 is 14 amino acids long. Germline V gene data show CDR1 as SGHVS and CDR2 as FQNEAQ. The V gene lost 2 bases and the J gene lost 1 base, with 6 bases spanning the gap.

This clone was recorded once. This chain links TRBV19 with TRBJ1-6; 10 nucleotides align to TRBD1. This CDR3 comprises 15 residues. The germline V gene has CDR1 LNHDA and CDR2 SQIVND (reference sequence). Germline trimming cut 5 bases from V and 9 bases from J; bases unmatched to any gene: 7. The CDR3 here is CASSVSGTGASPLHF. For the CDR3, the DNA is TGTGCCAGTAGTGTCAGCGGGACAGGGGCTTCACCCCTCCACTTT.

The chain uses TRBV10-3 and TRBJ2-1; TRBD2 agrees at 7 bases. The V gene's germline CDR1 is ENHRY and CDR2 SYGVKD. J gave up 7 bases and V 9 bases, and 6 bases lay outside the gene matches. The CDR3 sequence is 12 residues long. The CDR3 DNA follows: TGTGCCATTTGGGGGGGAGTGAATGAGCAGTTCTTC. Protein product: CAIWGGVNEQFF.

The CDR3 coding sequence is TGTGCCACCAGCACCCTCGAACAGGTCCTAGCCAAAAACATTCAGTACTTC. This encodes CATSTLEQVLAKNIQYF. The V and J genes are TRBV15 and TRBJ2-4; possible D gene TRBD1, 5 bases. The CDR3 has 17 amino acids. V was cut by 4 bases and J by 0 bases, with 16 bases left in between. Germline assignment: CDR1 LNHNV and CDR2 YYDKDF (reference sequence).